This T cell receptor beta chain was recorded in a study of blood T cell repertoires in COVID-19. On the study more broadly: Acute-phase and convalescent COVID-19 samples originated in the United States, Italy and Spain. T cells, B-cell-depleted T cells, or PBMCs provided the cDNA or gDNA that served as material.

The CDR3 is 17 amino acids. Germline V gives CDR1 SGHDT, CDR2 YYEEEE. Trimming cost V 3 bases and J 4 bases; bases outside gene matches: 9. This clone was recorded only once. As handled by the study authors: Reference gene primer amplification yielded estimated nucleated cell counts. Sequencing used immunoSEQ multiplex PCR; TCRdb keeps in-frame clones, though not all of them. V and J calls plus clone size are reproduced from that table; the DNA served to infer D and trimming. The sample holds about 43,000 clones, roughly 87% seen once. The sequenced sample consisted of peripheral blood. The origin of this receptor is a woman older than 75 with active COVID-19. The V gene is TRBV5-6, the J gene TRBJ2-3; 12 positions agree with TRBD2. CDR3 nucleotide sequence: TGTGCCAGCAGCTACTCACTAGCGGGGGGTTCCCCAGATACGCAGTATTTT. Translated: CASSYSLAGGSPDTQYF.